The 26 T cell receptor beta chains presented below share a single source sample, sequenced in a study of shared clonotypes between healthy human individuals. Data came from immunoSEQ multiplex PCR; TCRdb stores just in-frame clones and leaves some out. The sample comprises 950,000 to 1,100,000 clones, about 75% of which are singletons, and 1.4% to 1.5% rests with the top ten. Sample: memory CD4+ T cells sorted from blood. Subset given: CD45RA-negative fraction. Source of these receptors: a man aged 18 to 35 in good health.

The chain combines TRBV10-3 with TRBJ2-3; D possibly matches TRBD1 or TRBD2 (5 bases each). Germline-derived CDR1 and CDR2 are ENHRY and SYGVKD. The CDR3 contains 13 residues. Trimming pared 9 bases from V and 6 bases from J, leaving 16 bases between. CDR3 nucleotides: TGTGCCATTGCTGATCGGGGCCCGGATACGCAGTATTTT. As protein: CAIADRGPDTQYF.

V gene TRBV23-1 combines with J gene TRBJ1-4, with D unresolved. TRBV23-1 is an open reading frame whose function is uncertain. The CDR3 spans 11 residues. V lost 2 bases and J 15 bases, leaving 10 bases between the germline ends. CDR3 sequence (DNA): TGCGCCAGCAGTCAAGCCTGGATAATGTTTTTT. Amino acids: CASSQAWIMFF.

This rearrangement joins TRBV10-3 to TRBJ1-1; 8 bases fit TRBD1. The junction had 3 bases not matched to a gene; V was cut back by 6 bases and J by 0 bases. CDR1 ENHRY and CDR2 SYGVKD come from the germline V gene. The CDR3 is 14 residues long. In DNA form, the CDR3 reads TGTGCCATCAGCCCACAGGGGGTGAACACTGAAGCTTTCTTT. Its protein product is CAISPQGVNTEAFF.

There are many counts of this clone. This chain joins TRBV14 and TRBJ1-3; D not resolved. Germline V CDR1 and CDR2: SGHDN, FVKESK. V lost 0 bases and J lost 0, with 12 bases in between. The CDR3 sequence is 17 residues long. CDR3 loop: CASSQDRGTFSGNTIYF. CDR3 in DNA: TGTGCCAGCAGCCAAGATCGCGGCACCTTCTCTGGAAACACCATATATTTT.

This chain connects TRBV7-2 to TRBJ2-7; the match to TRBD1 covers 7 bases. The germline V gene encodes CDR1 SGHTA and CDR2 FQGNSA. The CDR3 contains 12 residues. The trim removed 6 bases at V and 4 bases at J, leaving 3 bases unmatched. The chain's CDR3 is CASSVQGYEQYF. Written as DNA, the CDR3 is TGTGCCAGCAGTGTACAGGGGTACGAGCAGTACTTC.

The V call is TRBV29-1, the J call TRBJ2-5; 9 bases align to TRBD2. The germline V gene encodes CDR1 SQVTM and CDR2 ANQGSEA. CDR3 length: 14 amino acids. Losses at the gene ends were 4 bases for V and 5 bases for J; bases not matched to a gene: 8. CDR3 sequence reads: CSVGGGRAGETQYF. CDR3 bases: TGCAGCGTTGGGGGCGGGAGGGCCGGCGAGACCCAGTACTTC.

CDR3 region: CSVYRGGTEAFF. CDR3 nucleotide sequence: TGCAGCGTATACAGGGGAGGGACTGAAGCTTTCTTT. The V and J genes are TRBV29-1 and TRBJ1-1; 7 positions agree with TRBD1. Germline V gene lookup returns CDR1 SQVTM and CDR2 ANQGSEA. Trimming removed 6 bases from V and 5 bases from J; junction bases left unmatched: 6. The CDR3 spans 12 residues.

This CDR3 is CAISNSPNEKLFF. As DNA, the CDR3 is TGTGCCATCAGTAACAGCCCTAATGAAAAACTGTTTTTT. This sequence joins TRBV10-3 and TRBJ1-4; no firm D call. Trimming stripped 5 bases from V and 3 bases from J, with 7 bases between. Germline values: CDR1 ENHRY, CDR2 SYGVKD. The CDR3 runs to 13 residues.

The chain carries TRBV7-9 and TRBJ1-2; possibly TRBD1 for D (5 bases). Germline values: CDR1 SEHNR, CDR2 FQNEAQ (reference sequence). This CDR3 is 14 amino acids long. Trimming stripped 1 base from V and 4 bases from J, with 10 bases between. The CDR3 sequence is CASSLGGVFYGYTF. The CDR3 DNA reads as TGTGCCAGCAGCTTAGGGGGGGTTTTCTATGGCTACACCTTC.

The CDR3 region is CASSSTGGYYEQYF. The CDR3 DNA follows: TGTGCCAGCAGCTCCACAGGGGGGTACTACGAGCAGTACTTC. This rearrangement joins TRBV7-2 to TRBJ2-7; 8 bases are a match to TRBD1. The length of the CDR3 is 14 residues. The germline CDR1 and CDR2 sequences are SGHTA and FQGNSA. The junction had 5 bases not matched to a gene; V was cut back by 4 bases and J by 3 bases.

This rearrangement joins TRBV19 to TRBJ2-3; D unclear. Trimming pared 6 bases from V and 7 bases from J, leaving 8 bases between. Per germline, CDR1 LNHDA and CDR2 SQIVND (reference sequence). CDR3 length equals 11 residues. CDR3 sequence (DNA): TGTGCCAGTAGATCCTACAATACGCAGTATTTT. This encodes CASRSYNTQYF.

This clone has a count of ten or more. The rearrangement uses TRBV2 and TRBJ1-4, with 10 nucleotides matching TRBD1. V lost 4 bases and J lost 8; bases outside the gene matches: 4. CDR3 size: 14 residues. Germline V CDR1 and CDR2: SNHLY, FYNNEI. The CDR3: CASSADRGDEKLFF. The DNA of the CDR3 is TGTGCCAGCAGTGCGGACAGGGGGGACGAAAAACTGTTTTTT.

Written as DNA, the CDR3 is TGTGCCAGCGTATTTAGGGGATCGGTTGGCGGTGTAGAATCACCCCTCCACTTT. This sequence encodes CASVFRGSVGGVESPLHF. The rearrangement links TRBV7-9 to TRBJ1-6; D perhaps matches TRBD1 (5 bases). Germline CDR1 is SEHNR and CDR2 is FQNEAQ (reference sequence). This CDR3 spans 18 amino acids. Trimming cost V 8 bases and J 10 bases, with 30 bases left between them.

The chain links TRBV29-1 to TRBJ1-1; unclear D gene. The CDR3 runs to 12 residues. Trimming took 0 bases from V and 1 from J, leaving 3 bases between them. The germline CDR1 and CDR2 sequences are SQVTM and ANQGSEA. CDR3 in amino acids: CSVEEKNTEAFF. The CDR3 DNA reads as TGCAGCGTTGAAGAGAAGAACACTGAAGCTTTCTTT.

Comment on this clone: It is likely a read error: a sequence one base away is far more abundant. Other nucleotide sequences in the sample specify the same CDR3. The rearrangement uses TRBV5-1 and TRBJ2-7; a weak D match, TRBD1 (5 bases). The V gene's germline CDR1 is SGHRS and CDR2 YFSETQ. The CDR3 has 12 residues. The V gene lost 2 bases and the J gene lost 2 bases, with 5 bases spanning the gap. CDR3 coding DNA: TGCGCCAGCAGCTTAGGGGCCTACGAGCAGTACTTC. It specifies CASSLGAYEQYF.

The V gene is TRBV6-5, the J gene TRBJ2-1; D is ambiguous. The germline gives CDR1 MNHEY, CDR2 SVGAGI. The CDR3 extends over 15 amino acids. Trimming left V 6 bases short and J 5 bases short, with 17 bases between. For the CDR3, the DNA is TGTGCCAGCAGCCCCTTTGAGTTGGGTAACAATGAGCAGTTCTTC. This gives the protein CASSPFELGNNEQFF.

The sample holds a few counts of this clone. The CDR3 bases are TGCGCCAGCAGCCATACAGGGAACACTGAAGCTTTCTTT. Protein: CASSHTGNTEAFF. The genes are TRBV4-1 and TRBJ1-1, with D possibly TRBD1 on 5 matching bases. Germline V CDR1 and CDR2: MGHRA, YSYEKL. The CDR3 sequence is 13 residues long. The V end lost 3 bases, the J end lost 1 base, and 6 bases lay between the germline ends.

This clone was observed a handful of times. This chain uses TRBV9 with TRBJ1-2; tentative D call: TRBD1 (5 bases). V lost 4 bases, J lost 4 bases, and 14 bases lay in between. CDR3 length: 14 residues. Germline lookup yields CDR1 SGDLS and CDR2 YYNGEE. CDR3 nucleotides: TGTGCCAGCAGCCCGGTTGATGGGGCCTATGGCTACACCTTC. It specifies CASSPVDGAYGYTF.

This clone was recorded a few times. The chain recombines TRBV18 with TRBJ2-7; TRBD1 aligns across 7 bases. Germline V gene data show CDR1 as KGHSH and CDR2 as LQKENI. The V segment lost 3 bases and the J segment 7 bases; nucleotides outside the gene matches: 9. The CDR3 has 14 residues. CDR3 coding DNA: TGTGCCAGCTCACCCGTGACAGGGTTATTAGAGCAGTACTTC. Translated: CASSPVTGLLEQYF.

There are a few counts of this clone. The V call is TRBV7-9, the J call TRBJ2-5; 14 nucleotides agree with TRBD2. Germline V gene sequence: CDR1 SEHNR, CDR2 FQNEAQ (reference sequence). This CDR3 is 17 amino acids long. The V segment lost 2 bases and the J segment 6 bases; nucleotides outside the gene matches: 8. The CDR3 coding sequence is TGTGCCAGCAGCTTAACCGGGACTAGCGGGAGCCTACAGACCCAGTACTTC. This encodes CASSLTGTSGSLQTQYF.

The rearrangement joins TRBV7-9 to TRBJ2-3; 9 bases agree with TRBD2. CDR3 length: 15 residues. The V and J ends lost 3 bases and 0 bases, in that order; junction bases with no gene match: 1. The germline V gene encodes CDR1 SEHNR and CDR2 FQNEAQ (reference sequence). Here the CDR3 reads CASSFGTSSTDTQYF. CDR3 nucleotides: TGTGCCAGCAGCTTCGGGACTAGCAGCACAGATACGCAGTATTTT.

As for this clone: Other nucleotide sequences from this sample produce the same CDR3. This chain links TRBV15 with TRBJ1-1; no clear D gene. Germline V lookup: CDR1 LNHNV, CDR2 YYDKDF (reference sequence). CDR3 size: 13 residues. Trimming removed 3 bases at V and 0 bases at J, with 5 bases between. The CDR3 is CATSSIMNTEAFF. DNA for the CDR3: TGTGCCACCAGCAGCATAATGAACACTGAAGCTTTCTTT.

The V gene is TRBV19, the J gene TRBJ1-5; 7 bases agree with TRBD1. The CDR3 loop spans 16 amino acids. Germline trimming cut 3 bases from V and 7 bases from J; bases unmatched to any gene: 12. CDR1 is LNHDA, CDR2 SQIVND, per germline (reference sequence). This CDR3 reads CASSIVSTGIGQPQHF. The DNA of the CDR3 is TGTGCCAGTAGTATCGTCTCGACAGGGATTGGACAGCCCCAGCATTTT.

There are a few counts of this clone. This chain connects TRBV9 to TRBJ2-7; TRBD1 matches 8 bases. This CDR3 comprises 14 residues. V was pared by 4 bases and J by 0 bases, with 3 bases of the junction left unmatched. Germline-derived CDR1 and CDR2 are SGDLS and YYNGEE. CDR3 DNA sequence: TGTGCCAGCAGCCGACAGGGGAGCTCCTACGAGCAGTACTTC. This translates into CASSRQGSSYEQYF. Together with reference TRBV9 and TRBJ2-7, the CDR3 gives the full variable domain: DSGVTQTPKHLITATGQRVTLRCSPRSGDLSVYWYQQSLDQGLQFLIQYYNGEERAKGNILERFSAQQFPDLHSELNLSSLELGDSALYFCASSRQGSSYEQYFGPGTRLTVT.

The chain employs TRBV19 and TRBJ2-7, with D hard to call. Trimming left V 0 bases short and J 6 bases short, with 3 bases between. The CDR3 is made up of 11 amino acids. Germline values: CDR1 LNHDA, CDR2 SQIVND (reference sequence). CDR3: CASSIEGEQYF. In DNA, the CDR3 is TGTGCCAGTAGTATAGAAGGCGAGCAGTACTTC.

This chain connects TRBV21-1 to TRBJ1-1. TRBV21-1 is shown as a pseudogene. CDR3 length: 16 amino acids. The CDR3, as DNA: TGTGCCAGCAGCAAAGGGGATCGCCTAGTGAACACTGAAGCTTTCTTT. Residues: CASSKGDRLVNTEAFF.